The T cell receptor (beta chain) under discussion was sequenced for a study of long-term antiretroviral therapy in people with HIV. CDR3 length: 19 amino acids. V lost 1 base to trimming and J lost 0 bases, with 16 bases between them. Germline loops: CDR1 SGHAT, CDR2 FQNNGV. Assay version v3.0 of immunoSEQ was used, and it was run at survey level. Measured with immunoSEQ multiplex PCR; TCRdb has only the in-frame clones, and not every one. The sample lists fewer than 25,000 clones, 88% seen once, with about 3.5% in the top ten. The source was unsorted PBMCs, collected 2.3 years after starting antiretroviral therapy. This receptor was obtained from a man in his 60s with HIV. This sequence joins TRBV11-2 and TRBJ2-6; no clear D. The CDR3 region has the DNA TGTGCCAGCAGCTTAGCTAAGGATCACAGCTACTCTGGGGCCAACGTCCTGACTTTC. This encodes CASSLAKDHSYSGANVLTF.